This TCR beta chain derives from a study of T cell repertoires in cytomegalovirus infection. Overall study context: In public TCR beta signatures, there were indications of both CMV infection and matching HLA type.

This clonotype was seen more than once but under ten times. The antigen is unknown. Study-level results: HLA-C-restricted CMV clonotypes gave the most frequent clonotype in two of eight donors.

MiXCR was run by TCRdb on the reads, yielding one entry per CDR3 protein. The data show approximately 910,000 distinct CDR3 sequences, roughly a third seen once. Germline V gene sequence: CDR1 ENHRY, CDR2 SYGVKD. Trimming took off 2 bases at V and 7 bases at J, with 23 bases between the two ends. The CDR3 is 17 residues long. The material was cultured CD8+ T cells from PBMCs, obtained from culture after CMV antigen stimulation. The chain has TRBV10-3 and TRBJ1-2; TRBD1 is a possible D gene (6 bases). The clonotype originates from a human donor in good health (CMV status not recorded). Some clones in this sample may be carry-over from other donors' samples. The CDR3 region has the DNA TGTGCCATCAGTGAGAAAGTAGTGGGGGGGCGCGTATCTGGCTACACCTTC. Protein: CAISEKVVGGRVSGYTF.